This TCR beta chain derives from a study of blood T cells in healthy people across ages. The study's findings and limits: Not knowing donor CMV status may have confounded expanded clonotype changes. Measured against age, TCR beta diversity per million T cells decreased in a roughly linear manner.

For the second PCR, which ran for roughly 6 to 12 cycles, a sample-barcoded 5' primer and a J-beta primer mix were used. TCRdb independently ran MiXCR on the 5' RACE reads; one entry per CDR3 protein. The data contain 700,000 or so distinct CDR3 sequences, over 20% of them singletons. Whenever a sample was processed, at least 6.5 million PBMCs were isolated. The germline V gene encodes CDR1 SQVTM and CDR2 ANQGSEA. Trimming cost V 2 bases and J 0 bases, with 19 bases left between them. CDR3 length: 17 residues. As concerns this clonotype: What it binds is not known.

The sequence was obtained from a man in his 70s in good health. The sample was blood. The J gene is TRBJ1-2, the V gene TRBV29-1; no reliable D call. CDR3 nucleotides: TGCAGCGTTGAAAGGTTGGGGTTGAATCTGGCTAACTATGGCTACACCTTC. Translated, it gives CSVERLGLNLANYGYTF.